This T cell receptor beta chain comes out of a study of blood T cells in healthy people across ages. This clonotype was counted a single time. Primed by a sample-barcoded 5' primer and a J-beta primer mix, a second PCR proceeded for 7 to 11 cycles. MiXCR was run by TCRdb on the 5' RACE reads, yielding one entry per CDR3 protein. This sample has about 1.6 million distinct CDR3 sequences; 34% occur once, and the top ten carry approximately 11%. This CDR3 region has 16 residues. Germline values: CDR1 SGHNT, CDR2 YYREEE (reference sequence). V shed 1 base and J 2 bases; nucleotides not matched to a gene: 7.

The TCR originated in a woman in her twenties or thirties in good health. The source material was blood. The chain recombines TRBV5-4 with TRBJ2-5; TRBD1 aligns across 8 bases. The DNA of the CDR3 is TGTGCCAGCAGCTTGAAGACAGGGGTTCGTCAAGAGACCCAGTACTTC. This sequence encodes CASSLKTGVRQETQYF.